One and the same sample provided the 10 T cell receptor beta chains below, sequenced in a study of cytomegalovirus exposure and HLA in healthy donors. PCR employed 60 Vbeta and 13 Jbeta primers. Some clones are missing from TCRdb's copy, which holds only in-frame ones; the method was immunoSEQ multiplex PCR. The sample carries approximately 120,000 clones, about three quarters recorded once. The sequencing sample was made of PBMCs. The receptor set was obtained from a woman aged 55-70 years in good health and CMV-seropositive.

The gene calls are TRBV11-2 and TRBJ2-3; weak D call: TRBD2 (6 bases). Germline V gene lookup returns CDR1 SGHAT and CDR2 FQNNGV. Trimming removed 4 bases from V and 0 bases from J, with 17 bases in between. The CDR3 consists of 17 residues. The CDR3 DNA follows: TGTGCCAGCAGCTCGGGGGTGCAGGAGGGGAGCACAGATACGCAGTATTTT. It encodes CASSSGVQEGSTDTQYF.

The CDR3 DNA follows: TGTGCCAGCAGCCCCCGGACCGGGGAGCTGTTTTTT. Protein product: CASSPRTGELFF. The genes are TRBV5-6 and TRBJ2-2, with D unclear. This CDR3 has 12 residues. Per the germline V gene, CDR1 is SGHDT and CDR2 is YYEEEE. Trimming removed 4 bases from V and 5 bases from J, with 6 bases in between. The whole variable domain, filled in from reference TRBV5-6 and TRBJ2-2, reads DAGVTQSPTHLIKTRGQQVTLRCSPKSGHDTVSWYQQALGQGPQFIFQYYEEEERQRGNFPDRFSGHQFPNYSSELNVNALLLGDSALYLCASSPRTGELFFGEGSRLTVL.

Here the CDR3 reads CASSQQGSIGIQYF. CDR3 DNA: TGTGCCAGCAGTCAACAGGGTTCCATTGGGATTCAGTACTTC. This chain uses TRBV27 with TRBJ2-4, with TRBD1 as a possible D gene (6 bases). The CDR3 totals 14 residues. Germline V lookup: CDR1 MNHEY, CDR2 SMNVEV (reference sequence). The V end lost 5 bases, the J end lost 10 bases, and 18 bases lay between the germline ends.

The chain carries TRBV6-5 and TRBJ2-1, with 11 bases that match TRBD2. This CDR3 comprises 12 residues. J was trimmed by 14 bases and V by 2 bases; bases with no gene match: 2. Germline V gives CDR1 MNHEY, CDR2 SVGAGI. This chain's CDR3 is CASSYLAGGKFF. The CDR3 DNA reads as TGTGCCAGCAGTTACCTAGCGGGAGGTAAGTTCTTC.

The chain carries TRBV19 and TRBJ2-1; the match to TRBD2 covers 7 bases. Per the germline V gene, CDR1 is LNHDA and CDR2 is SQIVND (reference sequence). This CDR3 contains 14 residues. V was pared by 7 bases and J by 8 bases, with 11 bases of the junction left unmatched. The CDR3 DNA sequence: TGTGCCAGTACTGGCGGGGGACTGGGGTATGAGCAGTTCTTC. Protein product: CASTGGGLGYEQFF.

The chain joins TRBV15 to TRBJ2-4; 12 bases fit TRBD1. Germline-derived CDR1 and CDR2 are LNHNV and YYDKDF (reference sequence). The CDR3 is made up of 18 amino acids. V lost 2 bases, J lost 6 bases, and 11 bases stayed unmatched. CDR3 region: CATSRPKGQGARGNIQYF. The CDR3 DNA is TGTGCCACCAGCAGACCAAAGGGACAGGGGGCGCGTGGAAACATTCAGTACTTC.

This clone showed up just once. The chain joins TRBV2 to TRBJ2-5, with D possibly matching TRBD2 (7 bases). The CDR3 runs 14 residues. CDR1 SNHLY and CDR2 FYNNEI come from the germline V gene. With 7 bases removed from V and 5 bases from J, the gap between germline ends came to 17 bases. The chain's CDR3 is CASIRGGPRETQYF. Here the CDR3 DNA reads TGTGCCAGCATTAGGGGGGGGCCGAGGGAGACCCAGTACTTC.

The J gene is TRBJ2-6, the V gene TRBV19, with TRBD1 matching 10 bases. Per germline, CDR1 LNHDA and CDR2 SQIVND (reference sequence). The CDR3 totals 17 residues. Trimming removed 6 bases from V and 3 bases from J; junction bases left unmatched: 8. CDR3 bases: TGTGCCAGTAGCTCAGACAGGGGGCACATTGGGGCCAACGTCCTGACTTTC. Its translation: CASSSDRGHIGANVLTF.

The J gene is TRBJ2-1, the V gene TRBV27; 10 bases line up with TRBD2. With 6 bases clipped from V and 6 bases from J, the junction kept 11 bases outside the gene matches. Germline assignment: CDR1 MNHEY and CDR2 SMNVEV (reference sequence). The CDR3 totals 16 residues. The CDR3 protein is CASRPLTSGLLNEQFF. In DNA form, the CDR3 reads TGTGCCAGCAGGCCTCTGACTAGCGGGTTGCTCAATGAGCAGTTCTTC.

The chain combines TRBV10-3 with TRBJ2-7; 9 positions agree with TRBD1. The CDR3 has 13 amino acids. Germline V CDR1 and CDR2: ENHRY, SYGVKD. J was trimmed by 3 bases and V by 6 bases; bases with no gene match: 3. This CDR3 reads CAISRDRDYEQYF. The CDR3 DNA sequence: TGTGCCATCAGCCGGGACAGGGACTACGAGCAGTACTTC.